The 29 T cell receptor beta chains below all came from one sample that was sequenced in a study of cytomegalovirus exposure and HLA in healthy donors. Using immunoSEQ multiplex PCR, the repertoire was profiled, and TCRdb retains in-frame clones only, with some absent. Found here are some 120,000 clones, 95% to 96% of them singletons; the top ten hold approximately 1.5%. Sequences were obtained from PBMCs. The receptor source for this set is a man between 18 and 29 years old in good health and CMV-seronegative.

The genes are TRBV18 and TRBJ1-4; TRBD1 aligns across 8 bases. CDR3 length: 15 amino acids. Germline values: CDR1 KGHSH, CDR2 LQKENI. V trimming: 6 bases; J trimming: 6 bases; junction bases outside the gene matches: 9. The CDR3 loop is CASSFDGTGDEKLFF. In nucleotides, the CDR3 is TGTGCCAGCTCTTTTGACGGGACAGGCGATGAAAAACTGTTTTTT.

The chain has TRBV11-1 and TRBJ2-3; TRBD2 matches at 15 bases. Germline assignment: CDR1 SGHAT and CDR2 FQDESV (reference sequence). The CDR3 totals 16 residues. J gave up 3 bases and V 4 bases, and 2 bases lay outside the gene matches. The CDR3 spells CASSSGLAGGTDTQYF. In DNA form, the CDR3 reads TGTGCCAGCAGCTCGGGACTAGCGGGAGGAACAGATACGCAGTATTTT.

This chain joins TRBV6-1 and TRBJ2-5; TRBD2 is a possible D gene (5 bases). CDR3 length equals 14 residues. Germline CDR1 MNHNS, CDR2 SASEGT. The V and J ends lost 8 bases and 1 base respectively, with 14 bases between them. CDR3 coding DNA: TGTGCCAGCGAGCGGTTAGGAGGCCAAGAGACCCAGTACTTC. It yields the protein CASERLGGQETQYF.

This sequence joins TRBV29-1 and TRBJ2-7; 8 positions match TRBD1. Trimming cost V 4 bases and J 7 bases; bases outside gene matches: 12. The length of the CDR3 is 14 residues. Germline CDR1 is SQVTM and CDR2 is ANQGSEA. The chain's CDR3 is CSVGPGTGGREQYF. CDR3 nucleotides: TGCAGCGTTGGGCCCGGGACAGGAGGACGGGAGCAGTACTTC.

This chain joins TRBV19 and TRBJ2-2; TRBD1 matches at 10 bases. V lost 5 bases and J lost 4; bases outside the gene matches: 4. This CDR3 is 15 amino acids long. The germline V gene has CDR1 LNHDA and CDR2 SQIVND (reference sequence). The CDR3 is CASSARTGGTGELFF. The DNA for the CDR3 is TGTGCCAGTAGTGCACGGACAGGGGGCACCGGGGAGCTGTTTTTT. Complete variable domain (other parts from reference TRBV19 and TRBJ2-2): DGGITQSPKYLFRKEGQNVTLSCEQNLNHDAMYWYRQDPGQGLRLIYYSQIVNDFQKGDIAEGYSVSREKKESFPLTVTSAQKNPTAFYLCASSARTGGTGELFFGEGSRLTVL.

V and J are TRBV6-5 and TRBJ1-4; D may be TRBD1 (5 bases). The length of the CDR3 is 14 residues. Trimming shortened V by 6 bases and J by 8 bases, and 16 bases separated the two germline ends. Germline CDR1 MNHEY, CDR2 SVGAGI. The DNA for the CDR3 is TGTGCCAGCAGCCCGGGGGGATTGCGGGAAAAACTGTTTTTT. Translating gives CASSPGGLREKLFF.

The chain carries TRBV4-1 and TRBJ2-3, with D possibly being TRBD1 (5 bases). Germline assignment: CDR1 MGHRA and CDR2 YSYEKL. The V end lost 3 bases, the J end lost 8 bases, and 15 bases lay between the germline ends. This CDR3 comprises 14 residues. CDR3 sequence: CASSQPPRAGTQYF. DNA of the CDR3: TGCGCCAGCAGCCAGCCCCCCAGGGCTGGTACGCAGTATTTT.

The chain has TRBV7-2 and TRBJ1-3, with D unclear. The CDR3 consists of 14 residues. Germline CDR1 and CDR2: SGHTA and FQGNSA. The V end was cut by 1 base, the J end by 1 base, with 5 bases between. The CDR3 protein is CASSLDRSGNTIYF. The CDR3, as DNA: TGTGCCAGCAGCTTAGATCGTTCTGGAAACACCATATATTTT.

The V and J genes are TRBV4-3 and TRBJ1-2, with D tentatively TRBD1 (5 bases). Germline CDR1 reads LGHNA; CDR2 reads YSLEER. This CDR3 is built from 17 residues. V was shortened by 1 base and J by 4 bases, with 19 bases between the two germline ends. The CDR3 reads CASSQVYPLTAPYGYTF. The CDR3 DNA is TGCGCCAGCAGCCAAGTTTATCCCCTGACAGCCCCCTATGGCTACACCTTC.

The chain combines TRBV6-1 with TRBJ1-5, with D maybe TRBD1 (5 bases). The CDR3 is 14 amino acids. The germline gives CDR1 MNHNS, CDR2 SASEGT. V dropped 3 bases and J dropped 6 bases, with 12 bases sitting between them. CDR3 in amino acids: CASSDSGIGQPQHF. CDR3 bases: TGTGCCAGCAGTGATTCAGGGATCGGTCAGCCCCAGCATTTT.

V usage is TRBV6-1 and J usage is TRBJ1-5, with a weak D call TRBD1 (5 bases). Germline V gives CDR1 MNHNS, CDR2 SASEGT. This CDR3 region has 14 residues. The ends were cut back, 6 bases at V and 1 base at J, with 10 bases in the middle. CDR3 residues: CASRGGGSNQPQHF. In DNA, the CDR3 is TGTGCCAGCAGGGGTGGGGGGAGCAATCAGCCCCAGCATTTT.

This chain uses TRBV4-2 with TRBJ2-3, with TRBD2 identical over 12 bases. The ends lost 6 bases at V and 3 bases at J; junction bases unmatched: 16. Per the germline V gene, CDR1 is LGHNA and CDR2 is YNFKEQ. The CDR3 runs to 19 residues. The CDR3 nucleotides are TGTGCCAGCAGTCCAGTTAGACCAACTAGCGGGAGGATGACAGATACGCAGTATTTT. Protein product: CASSPVRPTSGRMTDTQYF.

The V and J genes are TRBV2 and TRBJ1-3; D gene uncertain. CDR1 is SNHLY, CDR2 FYNNEI, per germline. This CDR3 is 16 amino acids long. V was shortened by 2 bases and J by 4 bases, with 15 bases between the two germline ends. The CDR3 bases are TGTGCCAGCAGTGAATTGGCGGCAATGTTAGGAAACACCATATATTTT. Its translation is CASSELAAMLGNTIYF.

The V and J genes are TRBV5-1 and TRBJ2-1, with 8 bases matching TRBD1. The CDR3 loop spans 14 amino acids. Losses at the gene ends were 0 bases for V and 9 bases for J; bases not matched to a gene: 5. Germline V CDR1 and CDR2: SGHRS, YFSETQ. CDR3 loop: CASSLASGGPEQFF. CDR3 sequence (DNA): TGCGCCAGCAGCTTGGCCTCAGGGGGCCCTGAGCAGTTCTTC. The full variable domain, with the rest looked up from reference TRBV5-1 and TRBJ2-1, is KAGVTQTPRYLIKTRGQQVTLSCSPISGHRSVSWYQQTPGQGLQFLFEYFSETQRNKGNFPGRFSGRQFSNSRSEMNVSTLELGDSALYLCASSLASGGPEQFFGPGTRLTVL.

The chain is built from TRBV27 and TRBJ1-1; TRBD1 is a possible D gene (5 bases). This CDR3 has 16 amino acids. Deletions cut 6 bases from V and 9 bases from J, with 26 bases between. Germline V CDR1 and CDR2: MNHEY, SMNVEV (reference sequence). The CDR3 DNA sequence: TGTGCCAGCAGAGACCCCGTCCGGGGGGAAGGCCCCCAAGCTTTCTTT. As protein: CASRDPVRGEGPQAFF.

The gene calls are TRBV27 and TRBJ1-1; a possible D gene is TRBD1 (5 bases). V was cut by 4 bases and J by 4 bases, with 10 bases left in between. The CDR3 loop spans 13 amino acids. The germline CDR1 and CDR2 sequences are MNHEY and SMNVEV (reference sequence). This chain's CDR3 is CASSSGGATEAFF. Written as DNA, the CDR3 is TGTGCCAGCAGTTCGGGGGGAGCCACTGAAGCTTTCTTT.

The V call is TRBV9, the J call TRBJ2-7, with 9 nucleotides matching TRBD2. The germline V gene has CDR1 SGDLS and CDR2 YYNGEE. This CDR3 region has 16 residues. V shed 3 bases and J 2 bases; nucleotides not matched to a gene: 9. CDR3 nucleotides: TGTGCCAGCAGCGCACCCGTGGCTAGCGGGGCCTACGAGCAGTACTTC. Its translation is CASSAPVASGAYEQYF.

The rearrangement links TRBV9 to TRBJ1-4, with TRBD1 identical over 9 bases. The CDR3 consists of 15 residues. V shed 2 bases and J 5 bases; nucleotides not matched to a gene: 4. The germline CDR1 and CDR2 sequences are SGDLS and YYNGEE. Here the CDR3 DNA reads TGTGCCAGCAGCGTCCTGGGGACAGGGAATGAAAAACTGTTTTTT. Its translation: CASSVLGTGNEKLFF.

With regard to this clone: Its ends do not fully match the called genes, so a read error is possible. The chain joins TRBV13 to TRBJ2-7; 7 positions agree with TRBD1. This CDR3 is built from 14 residues. From germline, CDR1 is PRHDT and CDR2 FYEKMQ (reference sequence). CDR3 coding DNA: TGTGCCAGCAGCTTATCGACAGGGATCTACGAGCAGTACTTT. Protein: CASSLSTGIYEQYF.

The chain has TRBV7-9 and TRBJ1-1; a weak D match, TRBD1 (6 bases). The CDR3 is 15 residues long. CDR1 is SEHNR, CDR2 FQNEAQ, per germline (reference sequence). The V and J ends lost 1 base and 6 bases respectively, with 15 bases between them. CDR3 in amino acids: CASSLGGGGSPEAFF. For the CDR3, the DNA is TGTGCCAGCAGCTTAGGAGGGGGGGGAAGTCCTGAAGCTTTCTTT.

The gene calls are TRBV5-1 and TRBJ1-2; 10 nucleotides match TRBD1. V lost 3 bases and J lost 4; bases outside the gene matches: 6. This CDR3 is 15 amino acids long. The germline V gene encodes CDR1 SGHRS and CDR2 YFSETQ. The CDR3 spells CASSSPTGGGYGYTF. CDR3 in DNA: TGCGCCAGCAGCTCACCGACAGGGGGCGGCTATGGCTACACCTTC.

The chain combines TRBV7-9 with TRBJ1-3; D is uncertain. V was pared by 1 base and J by 4 bases, with 17 bases between. The CDR3 consists of 17 residues. Germline loops: CDR1 SEHNR, CDR2 FQNEAQ (reference sequence). CDR3 protein: CASSLVLSPPGGNTIYF. CDR3 nucleotides: TGTGCCAGCAGCTTAGTTTTGTCCCCACCAGGCGGAAACACCATATATTTT.

The V and J genes are TRBV6-1 and TRBJ2-5, with a weak D call TRBD1 (7 bases). The CDR3 consists of 13 residues. Germline CDR1 MNHNS, CDR2 SASEGT. Between the trimmed V and J ends, which lost 6 bases and 10 bases, there was a span of 18 bases. CDR3 sequence reads: CASSWRDSHFQYF. CDR3 nucleotide sequence: TGTGCCAGCAGCTGGAGGGACAGCCACTTCCAGTACTTC.

This clone was detected once. The rearrangement links TRBV7-2 to TRBJ2-5, with 7 bases that match TRBD2. V trimming: 2 bases; J trimming: 4 bases; junction bases outside the gene matches: 7. This CDR3 comprises 15 residues. The germline V gene encodes CDR1 SGHTA and CDR2 FQGNSA. The CDR3 loop is CASSLMAGDRETQYF. The CDR3 nucleotides are TGTGCCAGCAGCTTAATGGCGGGAGATCGAGAGACCCAGTACTTC.

V and J are TRBV30 and TRBJ1-2; unclear D gene. V lost 6 bases, J lost 4 bases, and 24 bases lay in between. The germline gives CDR1 GTSNPN, CDR2 SVGIG (reference sequence). The CDR3 is 16 residues long. This CDR3 is CACPLYLLTAGYGYTF. CDR3 nucleotides: TGTGCCTGCCCTCTATACCTTTTAACAGCGGGCTATGGCTACACCTTC.

The genes are TRBV5-6 and TRBJ1-2, with no clear D. Germline V gene sequence: CDR1 SGHDT, CDR2 YYEEEE. The V and J ends lost 2 bases and 5 bases respectively, with 7 bases between them. The CDR3 totals 12 residues. In nucleotides, the CDR3 is TGTGCCAGCAGCTTAGATCGGTATGGCTACACCTTC. This sequence encodes CASSLDRYGYTF.

The chain recombines TRBV5-6 with TRBJ1-5; D might be TRBD1 (5 bases). This CDR3 is 15 amino acids long. Looked up from germline, CDR1 is SGHDT and CDR2 is YYEEEE. The germline V and J ends were trimmed by 2 bases and 0 bases, with 9 bases remaining between them. In DNA, the CDR3 is TGTGCCAGCAGCTTCCGGACACATAGCAATCAGCCCCAGCATTTT. It specifies CASSFRTHSNQPQHF.

The gene calls are TRBV11-2 and TRBJ2-7, with 8 bases that match TRBD1. This CDR3 comprises 13 residues. After removal of 2 bases from V and 3 bases from J, the junction contained 0 bases not matched to a gene. Per germline, CDR1 SGHAT and CDR2 FQNNGV. CDR3 bases: TGTGCCAGCAGCTTAACAGGGGGCTACGAGCAGTACTTC. Protein: CASSLTGGYEQYF. Full variable domain (rest looked up from reference TRBV11-2 and TRBJ2-7): EAGVAQSPRYKIIEKRQSVAFWCNPISGHATLYWYQQILGQGPKLLIQFQNNGVVDDSQLPKDRFSAERLKGVDSTLKIQPAKLEDSAVYLCASSLTGGYEQYFGPGTRLTVT.

V gene TRBV10-1 combines with J gene TRBJ1-5, with D possibly being TRBD1 (6 bases). The CDR3 spans 17 residues. Per germline, CDR1 WNHNN and CDR2 SYGVQD (reference sequence). With 3 bases removed from V and 11 bases from J, the gap between germline ends came to 26 bases. The chain's CDR3 is CASSESGGLSQSLAQHF. DNA for the CDR3: TGCGCCAGCAGTGAATCGGGGGGCCTCAGCCAAAGTTTGGCCCAGCATTTT.